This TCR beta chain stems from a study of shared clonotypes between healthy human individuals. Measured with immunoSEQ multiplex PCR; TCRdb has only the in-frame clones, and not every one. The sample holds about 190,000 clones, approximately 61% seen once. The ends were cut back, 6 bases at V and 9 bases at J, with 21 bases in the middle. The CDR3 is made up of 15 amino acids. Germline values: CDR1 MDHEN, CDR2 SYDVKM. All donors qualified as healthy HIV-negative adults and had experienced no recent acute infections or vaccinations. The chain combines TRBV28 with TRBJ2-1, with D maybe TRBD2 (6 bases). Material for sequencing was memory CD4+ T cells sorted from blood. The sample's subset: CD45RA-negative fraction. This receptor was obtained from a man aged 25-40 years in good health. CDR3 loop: CASRSPGPGGSEQFF. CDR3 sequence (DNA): TGTGCCAGCAGGTCTCCGGGACCTGGGGGGTCTGAGCAGTTCTTC.